The 4 T cell receptor beta chains below were found in one sample sequenced in a study of cytomegalovirus exposure and HLA in healthy donors. 60 Vbeta and 13 Jbeta primers were used in PCR. Assay used: immunoSEQ multiplex PCR; TCRdb lists only in-frame clones, some missing. In the table there are 150,000 or so clones, approximately 72% of which are singletons. Material for sequencing was PBMCs. These receptors came from a man between 18 and 29 years old in good health and CMV-seronegative.

V gene TRBV30 combines with J gene TRBJ1-1; 7 bases are a match to TRBD1. This CDR3 has 12 amino acids. Germline assignment: CDR1 GTSNPN and CDR2 SVGIG (reference sequence). V gave up 1 base and J gave up 7 bases; unmatched junction bases: 3. The CDR3 coding sequence is TGTGCCTGGAGTGGGGCAGGGGGTGAAGCTTTCTTT. This sequence encodes CAWSGAGGEAFF.

This clone was seen only once. The rearrangement joins TRBV7-8 to TRBJ2-1; the D gene is possibly TRBD2 (6 bases). Trimming removed 7 bases at V and 4 bases at J, with 17 bases between. This CDR3 has 15 amino acids. Germline CDR1 reads SGHVS; CDR2 reads FQNEAQ. CDR3 loop: CASTLRDAMYNEQFF. DNA of the CDR3: TGTGCCAGCACCTTGCGGGACGCTATGTACAATGAGCAGTTCTTC. Supplemented by reference TRBV7-8 and TRBJ2-1, the full variable domain reads GAGVSQSPRYKVAKRGQDVALRCDPISGHVSLFWYQQALGQGPEFLTYFQNEAQLDKSGLPSDRFFAERPEGSVSTLKIQRTQQEDSAVYLCASTLRDAMYNEQFFGPGTRLTVL.

The rearrangement links TRBV6-1 to TRBJ2-7; D is unresolved. The V gene's germline CDR1 is MNHNS and CDR2 SASEGT. The V end was cut by 7 bases, the J end by 3 bases, with 16 bases between. The CDR3 runs 14 residues. DNA of the CDR3: TGTGCCAGCACCCATAGGCATGCGGACTACGAGCAGTACTTC. Translated: CASTHRHADYEQYF.

The J gene is TRBJ1-2, the V gene TRBV5-1; 7 bases match TRBD1. The CDR3 is 14 residues long. V shed 0 bases, J shed 4 bases, and the junction held 3 bases outside the gene matches. Germline-derived CDR1 and CDR2 are SGHRS and YFSETQ. CDR3 coding DNA: TGCGCCAGCAGCTTGGGGACAGGCGTCTATGGCTACACCTTC. Protein: CASSLGTGVYGYTF.